These 13 T cell receptor beta chains were all obtained from the same sample, sequenced in a study of beta chain features in type 1 diabetes. The whole isolated RNA underwent reverse transcription, so sequencing captured expressed TCRB transcripts. Sequencing was performed with immunoSEQ multiplex PCR; in TCRdb, only in-frame clones are kept and a portion is missing. The table lists nearly 350,000 clones, approximately 8% of them singletons, with 0.44% in the top ten. Sequencing was done on a sample of central memory CD4+ T cells from blood. The receptors derive from a woman aged 18-29 years in good health.

This clone was picked up many times. The chain is built from TRBV19 and TRBJ2-1, with TRBD1 matching 7 bases. There are 13 residues in the CDR3. Germline loops: CDR1 LNHDA, CDR2 SQIVND (reference sequence). Germline trimming cut 6 bases from V and 9 bases from J; bases unmatched to any gene: 8. CDR3 nucleotides: TGTGCCAGTAGCGTTCAGGGGGTAGGTGAGCAGTTCTTC. This translates into CASSVQGVGEQFF.

Only a few counts were recorded for this clone. V gene TRBV9 combines with J gene TRBJ2-3; possibly TRBD2 for D (6 bases). CDR1 is SGDLS and CDR2 is YYNGEE in the germline V gene. V was shortened by 4 bases and J by 2 bases, with 23 bases between the two germline ends. This CDR3 spans 18 amino acids. CDR3 region: CASSTLPGASDDTDTQYF. In nucleotides, the CDR3 is TGTGCCAGCAGCACGCTCCCGGGAGCTAGTGATGACACAGATACGCAGTATTTT.

The V and J genes are TRBV4-2 and TRBJ1-1, with TRBD1 matching over 7 bases. V dropped 4 bases and J dropped 8; count of bases not matched to a gene: 7. The length of the CDR3 is 13 residues. Germline V gives CDR1 LGHNA, CDR2 YNFKEQ. DNA for the CDR3: TGTGCCAGCAGCCGAGGGACAGCCTTGGAAGCTTTCTTT. As protein: CASSRGTALEAFF.

The chain combines TRBV10-3 with TRBJ2-7, with D unclear. The CDR3 has 11 residues. Germline CDR1 ENHRY, CDR2 SYGVKD. V was shortened by 10 bases and J by 4 bases, with 11 bases between the two germline ends. CDR3 DNA sequence: TGTGCCACCCGATCACTGTACGAGCAGTACTTC. The encoded protein is CATRSLYEQYF.

This clone was counted only a few times. The chain is built from TRBV7-9 and TRBJ2-1, with 12 nucleotides matching TRBD2. Germline V CDR1 and CDR2: SEHNR, FQNEAQ (reference sequence). The trim removed 2 bases at V and 6 bases at J, leaving 2 bases unmatched. The CDR3 consists of 15 residues. In DNA form, the CDR3 reads TGTGCCAGCAGCTTAATGGGACTAGCGGGCAATGAGCAGTTCTTC. Residues: CASSLMGLAGNEQFF.

Only a few counts were recorded for this clone. This rearrangement joins TRBV13 to TRBJ2-1; TRBD1 aligns across 7 bases. Germline trimming cut 5 bases from V and 8 bases from J; bases unmatched to any gene: 24. CDR1 is PRHDT, CDR2 FYEKMQ, per germline (reference sequence). This CDR3 has 19 residues. As DNA, the CDR3 is TGTGCCAGCAGCCTCCGACAGGGACGAGATAACTACAGGGTCGATGAGCAGTTCTTC. This encodes CASSLRQGRDNYRVDEQFF.

There are a few counts of this clone. The rearrangement uses TRBV28 and TRBJ1-1; maybe TRBD1 (6 bases). This CDR3 spans 13 amino acids. Germline values: CDR1 MDHEN, CDR2 SYDVKM. Trimming took 2 bases from V and 5 from J, leaving 9 bases between them. The CDR3 coding sequence is TGTGCCAGCAGTTTAAACAGGGCGACTGAAGCTTTCTTT. Translated, it gives CASSLNRATEAFF. Filled out from reference TRBV28 and TRBJ1-1, the complete variable domain reads DVKVTQSSRYLVKRTGEKVFLECVQDMDHENMFWYRQDPGLGLRLIYFSYDVKMKEKGDIPEGYSVSREKKERFSLILESASTNQTSMYLCASSLNRATEAFFGQGTRLTVV.

This clone was observed a few times. The gene calls are TRBV6-5 and TRBJ2-6; D gene ambiguous. Per germline, CDR1 MNHEY and CDR2 SVGAGI. CDR3 length equals 15 residues. V was clipped by 4 bases and J by 3 bases, with 10 bases between them. The CDR3 sequence is CASSSMGFGANVLTF. In DNA form, the CDR3 reads TGTGCCAGCAGTTCCATGGGGTTTGGGGCCAACGTCCTGACTTTC.

The chain has TRBV5-4 and TRBJ2-1, with TRBD2 identical over 8 bases. Per the germline V gene, CDR1 is SGHNT and CDR2 is YYREEE (reference sequence). The CDR3 has 15 residues. Trimming at V came to 3 bases and at J to 3 bases, leaving 5 bases not matched to a gene. CDR3 residues: CASSSTGTSYNEQFF. The CDR3 DNA reads TGTGCCAGCAGCTCAACCGGGACTAGCTACAATGAGCAGTTCTTC.

This clone appeared a few times. The V gene is TRBV2, the J gene TRBJ2-5, with D maybe TRBD1 (6 bases). V was trimmed by 7 bases and J by 5 bases, leaving 14 bases between them. The CDR3 has 13 residues. In germline, CDR1 is SNHLY, CDR2 FYNNEI. CDR3 sequence reads: CASILMGAETQYF. The CDR3 bases are TGTGCCAGCATCTTGATGGGGGCCGAGACCCAGTACTTC.

This clone was seen many times. Other DNA sequences in the same sample also yield this CDR3. The J gene is TRBJ2-2, the V gene TRBV5-4; 7 positions match TRBD1. With 0 bases clipped from V and 5 bases from J, the junction kept 4 bases outside the gene matches. Germline lookup yields CDR1 SGHNT and CDR2 YYREEE (reference sequence). This CDR3 spans 15 amino acids. The CDR3 is CASSLDRGRTGELFF. The CDR3 bases are TGTGCCAGCAGCTTGGACAGGGGTCGTACCGGGGAGCTGTTTTTT.

This clone has only a few counts. A far larger clone differs by one base, so this is likely a read error. The chain carries TRBV25-1 and TRBJ2-7; no firm D call. Per germline, CDR1 MGHDK and CDR2 SYGVNS. The CDR3 is made up of 13 amino acids. CDR3 sequence: CACRDRSWGEQYF. The CDR3 nucleotides read TGTGCCTGCAGAGACCGGTCATGGGGCGAGCAGTACTTC.

This chain uses TRBV9 with TRBJ1-4; D ambiguous. The V end lost 0 bases, the J end lost 12 bases, and 9 bases lay between the germline ends. The V gene's germline CDR1 is SGDLS and CDR2 YYNGEE. The CDR3 runs to 12 residues. The CDR3, as DNA: TGTGCCAGCAGCGTAGGGGAGAACGAACTGTTTTTT. Translating it yields CASSVGENELFF.